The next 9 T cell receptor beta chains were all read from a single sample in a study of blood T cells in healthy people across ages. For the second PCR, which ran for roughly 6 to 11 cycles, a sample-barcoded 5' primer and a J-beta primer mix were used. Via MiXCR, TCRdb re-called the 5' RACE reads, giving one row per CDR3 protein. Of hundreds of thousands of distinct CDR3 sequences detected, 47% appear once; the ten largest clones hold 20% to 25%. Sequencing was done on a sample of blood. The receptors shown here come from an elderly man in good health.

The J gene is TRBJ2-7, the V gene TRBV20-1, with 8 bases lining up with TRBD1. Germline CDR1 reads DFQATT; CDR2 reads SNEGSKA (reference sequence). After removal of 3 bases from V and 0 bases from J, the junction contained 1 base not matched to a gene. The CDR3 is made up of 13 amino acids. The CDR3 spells CSARDRVSYEQYF. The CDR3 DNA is TGCAGTGCTAGGGACAGGGTCTCCTACGAGCAGTACTTC.

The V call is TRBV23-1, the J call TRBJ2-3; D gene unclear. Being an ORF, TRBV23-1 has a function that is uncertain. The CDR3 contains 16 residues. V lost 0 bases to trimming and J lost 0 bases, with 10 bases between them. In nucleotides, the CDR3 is TGCGCCAGCAGTCAATCCCCGACCGATAGCACAGATACGCAGTATTTT. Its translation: CASSQSPTDSTDTQYF.

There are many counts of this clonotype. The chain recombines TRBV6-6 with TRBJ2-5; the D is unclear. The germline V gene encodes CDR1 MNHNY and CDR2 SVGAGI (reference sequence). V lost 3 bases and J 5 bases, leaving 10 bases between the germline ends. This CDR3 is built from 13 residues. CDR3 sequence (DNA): TGTGCCAGCAGTTATCACGACGGGGAGACCCAGTACTTC. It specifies CASSYHDGETQYF.

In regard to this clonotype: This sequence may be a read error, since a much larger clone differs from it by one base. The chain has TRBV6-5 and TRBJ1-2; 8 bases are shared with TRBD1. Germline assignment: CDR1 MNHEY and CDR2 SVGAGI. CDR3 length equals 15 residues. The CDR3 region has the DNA TGTGCCGGCAGTTACTCGACGGCAGGGGGCCTGGGCTACACCTTC. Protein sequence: CAGSYSTAGGLGYTF.

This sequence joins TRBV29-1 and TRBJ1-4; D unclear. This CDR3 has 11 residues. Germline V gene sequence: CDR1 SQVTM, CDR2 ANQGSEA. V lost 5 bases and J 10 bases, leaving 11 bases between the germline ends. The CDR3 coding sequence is TGCAGCGTTCTCGTCACCGGAAAACTGTTTTTT. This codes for CSVLVTGKLFF.

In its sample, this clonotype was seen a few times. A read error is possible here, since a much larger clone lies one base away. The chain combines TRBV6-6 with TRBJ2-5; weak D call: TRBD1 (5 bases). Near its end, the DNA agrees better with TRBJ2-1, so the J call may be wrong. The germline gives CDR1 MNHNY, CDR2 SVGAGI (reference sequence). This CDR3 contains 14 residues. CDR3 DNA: TGTGCCAGCAGGGACACAAGCCACCAAGAGACCCAGTTCTTC. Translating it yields CASRDTSHQETQFF.

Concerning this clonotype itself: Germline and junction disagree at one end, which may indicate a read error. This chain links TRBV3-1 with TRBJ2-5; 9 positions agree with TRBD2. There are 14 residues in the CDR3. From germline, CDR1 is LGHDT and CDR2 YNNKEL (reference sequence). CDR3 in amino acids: CASGQAGGQETQYF. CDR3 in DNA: TGTGCCAGCGGCCAAGCGGGAGGCCAAGAGACCCAGTACTTC.

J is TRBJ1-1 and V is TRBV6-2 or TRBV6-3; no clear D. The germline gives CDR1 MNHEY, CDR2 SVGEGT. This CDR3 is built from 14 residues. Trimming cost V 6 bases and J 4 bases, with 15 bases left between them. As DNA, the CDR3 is TGTGCCAGCAGCTCCCCCCTAGTGGGCACTGAAGCTTTCTTT. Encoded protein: CASSSPLVGTEAFF.

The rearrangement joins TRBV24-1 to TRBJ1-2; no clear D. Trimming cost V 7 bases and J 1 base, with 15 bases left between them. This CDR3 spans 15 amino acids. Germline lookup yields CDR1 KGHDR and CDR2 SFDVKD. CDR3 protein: CATSAGTPFNYGYTF. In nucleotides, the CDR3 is TGTGCCACCAGCGCCGGAACACCTTTTAACTATGGCTACACCTTC.